Shown below are 12 T cell receptor beta chains from a single sample sequenced in a study of cytomegalovirus exposure and HLA in healthy donors. Vbeta (60) and Jbeta (13) primers were used in the PCR. Here immunoSEQ multiplex PCR was the method, and the copy in TCRdb shows in-frame clones only, minus some. The sample yields fewer than 200,000 clones, less than 90% seen once. The specimen was PBMCs. All receptors derive from a girl under three years old in good health and CMV-seronegative.

This chain uses TRBV21-1 with TRBJ1-2; the table calls TRBD1, which could not be checked here. TRBV21-1 is flagged as a pseudogene. The CDR3 runs to 15 residues. CDR3 residues: CASSKGPGQGGGYTF. In nucleotides, the CDR3 is TGTGCCAGCAGCAAAGGGCCAGGACAGGGCGGTGGCTACACCTTC.

V and J are TRBV2 and TRBJ2-7; a weak D match, TRBD1 (6 bases). CDR3 length: 13 residues. Trimming took 6 bases from V and 0 from J, leaving 9 bases between them. Germline V gene data show CDR1 as SNHLY and CDR2 as FYNNEI. The CDR3 here is CASRPGHSYEQYF. CDR3 nucleotide sequence: TGTGCCAGCAGACCGGGACACTCCTACGAGCAGTACTTC.

The gene calls are TRBV4-2 and TRBJ1-1; 8 nucleotides line up with TRBD1. Unmatched junction bases numbered 10, after V lost 4 bases and J lost 0 bases. This CDR3 comprises 17 residues. Germline loops: CDR1 LGHNA, CDR2 YNFKEQ. The CDR3 region is CASSPDRDREMNTEAFF. As DNA, the CDR3 is TGTGCCAGCAGCCCGGACAGGGATAGGGAAATGAACACTGAAGCTTTCTTT.

The chain recombines TRBV4-3 with TRBJ2-4, with 7 nucleotides matching TRBD2. This CDR3 is 16 amino acids long. Germline CDR1 LGHNA, CDR2 YSLEER. The trim removed 0 bases at V and 6 bases at J, leaving 8 bases unmatched. In nucleotides, the CDR3 is TGCGCCAGCAGCCAAGATCACGCGGGAGCCTTAAACATTCAGTACTTC. Translation gives CASSQDHAGALNIQYF.

The rearrangement links TRBV11-3 to TRBJ1-5; possibly TRBD1 for D (5 bases). The V end lost 1 base, the J end lost 6 bases, and 19 bases lay between the germline ends. Germline V gene sequence: CDR1 SGHNT, CDR2 YENEEA. CDR3 length: 17 amino acids. CDR3 nucleotides: TGTGCCAGCAGCTTAGGGGGGGACGAGGTTAGGAGTCAGCCCCAGCATTTT. Translating gives CASSLGGDEVRSQPQHF.

This clone was counted between two and nine times. The chain links TRBV11-2 to TRBJ2-5; no reliable D call. The CDR3 covers 11 residues. V was cut by 5 bases and J by 3 bases, with 4 bases left in between. CDR1 SGHAT and CDR2 FQNNGV come from the germline V gene. The CDR3 is CASSPEETQYF. DNA of the CDR3: TGTGCCAGCAGCCCCGAAGAGACCCAGTACTTC.

The gene calls are TRBV14 and TRBJ1-2; D gene unclear. Germline V gene sequence: CDR1 SGHDN, CDR2 FVKESK. This CDR3 spans 13 amino acids. Deletions cut 0 bases from V and 7 bases from J, with 9 bases between. The CDR3 loop is CASSQDRSGGYTF. CDR3 DNA: TGTGCCAGCAGCCAAGATCGAAGCGGTGGCTACACCTTC.

The J gene is TRBJ1-5, the V gene TRBV7-2; 9 bases agree with TRBD1. V gave up 1 base and J gave up 7 bases; unmatched junction bases: 5. There are 15 residues in the CDR3. CDR1 and CDR2 (germline): SGHTA, FQGNSA. CDR3 amino acids: CASSLVGTGNQPQHF. The CDR3 nucleotides read TGTGCCAGCAGCTTAGTAGGGACAGGGAACCAGCCCCAGCATTTT.

The chain recombines TRBV4-3 with TRBJ1-3, with a possible D match to TRBD1 (5 bases). The V end was cut by 0 bases, the J end by 7 bases, with 10 bases between. CDR1 and CDR2 from the germline V gene are LGHNA and YSLEER. CDR3 length: 14 residues. The CDR3 nucleotides are TGCGCCAGCAGCCAAGACCAGGGTGTGAACACCATATATTTT. Translation: CASSQDQGVNTIYF.

This clone is a singleton in its sample. Other DNA sequences within the sample encode an identical CDR3. The genes are TRBV29-1 and TRBJ2-3, with D possibly TRBD1 on 6 matching bases. The V gene's germline CDR1 is SQVTM and CDR2 ANQGSEA. Trimming stripped 4 bases from V and 1 base from J, with 6 bases between. The CDR3 is 12 amino acids. CDR3 protein: CSVAGGTDTQYF. CDR3 DNA sequence: TGCAGCGTTGCAGGGGGCACAGATACGCAGTATTTT.

There are a few counts of this clone. The V call is TRBV25-1, the J call TRBJ1-1, with D perhaps matching TRBD1 (6 bases). Germline V gene data show CDR1 as MGHDK and CDR2 as SYGVNS. Between the trimmed V and J ends, which lost 4 bases and 4 bases, there was a span of 10 bases. The CDR3 consists of 13 residues. CDR3 in amino acids: CASSVQGSTEAFF. The CDR3 coding sequence is TGTGCCAGCAGTGTCCAGGGGAGCACTGAAGCTTTCTTT.

The gene calls are TRBV7-8 and TRBJ2-3; D is possibly TRBD2 (7 bases). This CDR3 spans 16 amino acids. Trimming left V 1 base short and J 2 bases short, with 13 bases between. Germline CDR1 and CDR2: SGHVS and FQNEAQ. CDR3 in DNA: TGTGCCAGCAGCTTAGGCGGGGGCCTTACCACAGATACGCAGTATTTT. Its protein product is CASSLGGGLTTDTQYF.